A selection of T cell receptor beta chains follows, all from one sample in a study of cytomegalovirus exposure and HLA in healthy donors. The table came from immunoSEQ multiplex PCR; TCRdb's copy has only in-frame clones and leaves some out. The sample shows more than 95,000 clones, approximately 79% of them seen only once. Input material: PBMCs. The receptors originated from a man aged 25 to 40 in good health and CMV-seronegative. Each CDR3 is given with its conserved first and last residue. The order of the fields is clone size, V gene, J gene, D gene, CDR3 length, CDR3 DNA, CDR3 protein. D genes are given only for firm matches. Size values are once, few and many counts, or a class for expanded clones, and some rows have none.

>.|TRBV5-6|TRBJ1-1|TRBD1|16
TGTGCCAGCAGCTTCGGGACAGGGGCTGTGAACACTGAAGCTTTCTTT
CASSFGTGAVNTEAFF
>.|TRBV5-1|TRBJ2-3|.|14
TGCGCCAGCAGTTTACAGGGTGGCACAGATACGCAGTATTTT
CASSLQGGTDTQYF
>few|TRBV7-2|TRBJ2-6|.|16
TGTGCCAGCAGCCGGACTGCGGGGACTGGGGCCAACGTCCTGACTTTC
CASSRTAGTGANVLTF
>.|TRBV2|TRBJ1-1|.|15
TGTGCCAGCAGGGGACTGAATAATGGGAACACTGAAGCTTTCTTT
CASRGLNNGNTEAFF
>.|TRBV28|TRBJ1-3|.|17
TGTGCCAGCAGTTTTATTCCGTCGCCCGCGGGGGGAAACACCATATATTTT
CASSFIPSPAGGNTIYF
>.|TRBV6-5|TRBJ2-7|.|12
TGTGCCAGCAGTAACCCCGGTTTCGAGCAGTACTTC
CASSNPGFEQYF
>.|TRBV30|TRBJ1-1|TRBD1|13
TGTGCCTGGGCCGGGACAGTGAACACTGAAGCTTTCTTT
CAWAGTVNTEAFF
>.|TRBV5-1|TRBJ2-1|TRBD1|15
TGCGCCAGCAGCTCGACAGGGACGACTTACAATGAGCAGTTCTTC
CASSSTGTTYNEQFF
>.|TRBV5-1|TRBJ2-4|.|13
TGCGCCAGCAGGGACATGACTAGGAACATTCATTACTTC
CASRDMTRNIHYF
>.|TRBV27|TRBJ2-1|TRBD2|13
TGTGCCAGCGGACTAGCGGGGGACAATGAGCAGTTCTTC
CASGLAGDNEQFF
>few|TRBV19|TRBJ2-3|.|16
TGTGCCAGTAGTGATCGACGGAGCCTGGGCACAGATACGCAGTATTTT
CASSDRRSLGTDTQYF
>.|TRBV7-6|TRBJ2-2|TRBD2|17
TGTGCCAGCAGCTTATTTCCTAGCGGGGCGAACACCGGGGAGCTGTTTTTT
CASSLFPSGANTGELFF
>once|TRBV14|TRBJ1-4|.|13
TGTGCCAGCAGGCCAAAGAGAAATGAAAAACTGTTTTTT
CASRPKRNEKLFF
>.|TRBV19|TRBJ2-7|TRBD2|13
TGTGCCACCACTAGCGGGGAAACCTACGAGCAGTACTTC
CATTSGETYEQYF
>.|TRBV2|TRBJ1-1|TRBD1|12
TGTGCCACCAGGACAGGAGGCACTGAAGCTTTCTTT
CATRTGGTEAFF
>.|TRBV4-1|TRBJ1-2|TRBD1|15
TGCGCCAGCAGCCAACCTAACAGGGGAAACTATGGCTACACCTTC
CASSQPNRGNYGYTF
>.|TRBV7-2|TRBJ1-1|.|12
TGTGCCAGCAGCTTAGCCGGGTTACTAGCTTTCTTT
CASSLAGLLAFF
>.|TRBV15|TRBJ2-3|.|13
TGTGCCACCAGCAGGATGGGGGCGGATACGCAGTATTTT
CATSRMGADTQYF
>.|TRBV6-1|TRBJ1-1|.|14
TGTGCCAGCAGTGAACAGGGGTCTGACACTGAAGCTTTCTTT
CASSEQGSDTEAFF
>once|TRBV19|TRBJ1-2|TRBD1|15
TGTGCCAGTAGTCTCACAGGGGGACTTGGCTATGGCTACACCTTC
CASSLTGGLGYGYTF
>few|TRBV10-1|TRBJ2-7|TRBD1|13
TGCGCCAGCAGTCCCGGGACAGAGTACGAGCAGTACTTC
CASSPGTEYEQYF
>.|TRBV5-5|TRBJ1-6|.|17
TGTGCCAGCAGCTTGTCCGCGGTTAACTCCTATAATTCACCCCTCCACTTT
CASSLSAVNSYNSPLHF
>.|TRBV28|TRBJ1-6|TRBD1|15
TGTGCCAGCAGTTTGGGACAGGTGTATAATTCACCCCTCCACTTT
CASSLGQVYNSPLHF
>once|TRBV14|TRBJ2-1|TRBD2|17
TGTGCCAGCAGCCCAATCCTGCGGGCTAGCGGGGGTAATGAGCAGTTCTTC
CASSPILRASGGNEQFF
>.|TRBV7-8|TRBJ2-2|TRBD1|15
TGTGCCAGCAGCTCCGGGACAGTTAACACCGGGGAGCTGTTTTTT
CASSSGTVNTGELFF
>.|TRBV6-5|TRBJ1-2|.|14
TGTGCCAGCTCCCAAAGTCCGGCTAACTATGGCTACACCTTC
CASSQSPANYGYTF
>.|TRBV18|TRBJ2-2|.|15
TGTGCCAGCTCACCACCAGATTCCGGCACCGGGGAGCTGTTTTTT
CASSPPDSGTGELFF
>.|TRBV7-9|TRBJ1-1|.|14
TGTGCCAGCAGCTTAGTTGCAGGGGCCACTGAAGCTTTCTTT
CASSLVAGATEAFF
>few|TRBV25-1|TRBJ2-5|.|14
TGTGCCAGCAGTGAACGGGGGAGTTTCGAGACCCAGTACTTC
CASSERGSFETQYF
>.|TRBV27|TRBJ2-7|TRBD1|14
TGTGCCAGCAGTCCGCTCGGACAGGCATACGAGCAGTACTTC
CASSPLGQAYEQYF
>once|TRBV2|TRBJ1-1|.|14
TGTGCCAGCAGTTACGCAGGGGCAGGCACTGAAGCTTTCTTT
CASSYAGAGTEAFF
>.|TRBV6-4|TRBJ2-1|.|14
TGTGCCAGCAGTGACGGCAACAGGTACAATGAGCAGTTCTTC
CASSDGNRYNEQFF
>.|TRBV10-3|TRBJ1-1|.|12
TGTGCCAGCAGTCCTCGTCGGGGGGAAGCTTTCTTT
CASSPRRGEAFF
>.|TRBV7-6|TRBJ1-2|.|12
TGTGCCAGCAGCTTAGTCGGGGGTGGCTACACCTTC
CASSLVGGGYTF
>.|TRBV7-3|TRBJ2-3|.|14
TGTGCCAGCAGCTTAAGAGGAGGGTCAGATACGCAGTATTTT
CASSLRGGSDTQYF
>.|TRBV5-1|TRBJ1-2|.|15
TGCGCCAGCAGCCCCACCTACCGAGGTAACTATGGCTACACCTTC
CASSPTYRGNYGYTF
>.|TRBV2|TRBJ1-5|TRBD1|16
TGTGCCAGCAGTCGGACAGGGGCCGGCCTCAATCAGCCCCAGCATTTT
CASSRTGAGLNQPQHF
>.|TRBV11-2|TRBJ1-6|.|13
TGTGCCAGCAGCTTAGAGGGGAGTTCACCCCTCCACTTT
CASSLEGSSPLHF
>.|TRBV10-3|TRBJ1-1|TRBD1|13
TGTGCCATTGCCGGGACAGGAGGCACTGAAGCTTTCTTT
CAIAGTGGTEAFF
>.|TRBV5-1|TRBJ2-5|TRBD2|15
TGCGCCAGCAGCTACCTACTAGCGGGGTCAGAGACCCAGTACTTC
CASSYLLAGSETQYF
>.|TRBV7-9|TRBJ2-7|.|12
TGTTCCAGCAGCCTAGGGAGTTACGAGCAGTACTTC
CSSSLGSYEQYF
>.|TRBV21-1|TRBJ2-5|.|16
TGTGCCAGCAGCGCCACCGGGACAGGGGATCGAGAGACCCAGTACTTC
CASSATGTGDRETQYF
>.|TRBV9|TRBJ2-5|.|14
TGTGCCAGCAGCGCGAGCGAGGGGGTTGGGACCCAGTACTTC
CASSASEGVGTQYF
>.|TRBV7-2|TRBJ2-7|TRBD1|18
TGTGCCAGCAGCTTCCAAAGATTGGACCTGGACAGGGGGTACGAGCAGTACTTC
CASSFQRLDLDRGYEQYF
>once|TRBV7-2|TRBJ1-2|.|17
TGTGCCAGCAGCTTCCTCTCGGGGGGGGCTTTTAACTATGGCTACACCTTC
CASSFLSGGAFNYGYTF
>.|TRBV27|TRBJ2-7|.|13
TGTGCCAGCAGCCGACCGGGTTCCTACGAGCAGTACTTC
CASSRPGSYEQYF
>few|TRBV9|TRBJ2-1|.|15
TGTGCCAGCAGCGTAGAGGTGGGGGGGCGTACTGAGCAGTTCTTC
CASSVEVGGRTEQFF
>.|TRBV30|TRBJ1-2|.|11
TGTGCCTGGAGTCGGGGTTATGGCTACACCTTC
CAWSRGYGYTF
>few|TRBV12-5|TRBJ1-2|.|12
TGTGCTAGTGGATACAGTAACTATGGCTACACCTTC
CASGYSNYGYTF
>.|TRBV20-1|TRBJ2-7|.|11
TGCAGTGCAAAACTAGGCTACGAGCAGTACTTC
CSAKLGYEQYF
>.|TRBV19|TRBJ1-3|TRBD1|16
TGTGCCAGTAGTCCGGCAGGGGGGCTCTCTGGAAACACCATATATTTT
CASSPAGGLSGNTIYF
>.|TRBV28|TRBJ1-1|TRBD1|12
TGTGCCAGCATCTACGGGACAGGGGAAGCTTTCTTT
CASIYGTGEAFF
>.|TRBV30|TRBJ1-6|.|13
TGTGCCTGGAGTGTAGTTGAGGATTCACCCCTCCACTTT
CAWSVVEDSPLHF
>.|TRBV6-1|TRBJ2-7|.|17
TGTGCCAGCAGTGAAGTCCAGCCGGGACCCGCGGGGAGCGAGCAGTACTTC
CASSEVQPGPAGSEQYF
>.|TRBV5-1|TRBJ2-2|.|16
TGCGCCAGCAGCCTCCTTTCCACAGGGAACACCGGGGAGCTGTTTTTT
CASSLLSTGNTGELFF
>.|TRBV27|TRBJ2-7|TRBD1|12
TGTGCCAGACAGACAGGGGCCTACGAGCAGTACTTC
CARQTGAYEQYF
>few|TRBV23-1|TRBJ2-2|.|23
TGCGCCAGCAGTCGGGAAAAGAAAATTGACAGGCGTAAACAGGATTCGAACACCGGGGAGCTGTTTTTT
CASSREKKIDRRKQDSNTGELFF